This TCR beta chain was captured by sequencing in a study of identical twins. MiXCR was run by TCRdb on the 5' RACE reads, yielding one entry per CDR3 protein. The data contain some 790,000 distinct CDR3 sequences, around a sixth of them singletons. The germline gives CDR1 LGHDT, CDR2 YNNKEL (reference sequence). V lost 1 base, J lost 6 bases, and 10 bases lay in between. This CDR3 has 13 amino acids. The same sample was also studied in work on T cells expressing NK-cell markers.

The sequenced sample consisted of PBMCs. The V and J genes are TRBV3-1 and TRBJ2-7; the D is unclear. This receptor was taken from a woman between 18 and 29 years old in good health. CDR3 in amino acids: CASSQAVGAEQYF. The CDR3 region has the DNA TGTGCCAGCAGCCAAGCGGTTGGTGCCGAGCAGTACTTC.